This T cell receptor beta chain is drawn from a study of blood T cell repertoires in COVID-19. CDR1 MNHEY and CDR2 SMNVEV come from the germline V gene (reference sequence). This CDR3 has 14 amino acids. V dropped 5 bases and J dropped 5 bases, with 15 bases sitting between them. Clones were read by immunoSEQ multiplex PCR, and TCRdb kept only the in-frame ones, dropping some. The sample records some 190,000 clones, roughly four fifths being singletons. Sequencing was done on a sample of peripheral blood. This clonotype was obtained from a woman in her thirties or forties with COVID-19, enrolled during active disease. This sequence joins TRBV27 and TRBJ2-5, with D perhaps TRBD2 (6 bases). This CDR3 is CASSPRLRGETQYF. The CDR3 DNA sequence: TGTGCCAGCAGTCCCCGGCTCCGGGGGGAGACCCAGTACTTC.